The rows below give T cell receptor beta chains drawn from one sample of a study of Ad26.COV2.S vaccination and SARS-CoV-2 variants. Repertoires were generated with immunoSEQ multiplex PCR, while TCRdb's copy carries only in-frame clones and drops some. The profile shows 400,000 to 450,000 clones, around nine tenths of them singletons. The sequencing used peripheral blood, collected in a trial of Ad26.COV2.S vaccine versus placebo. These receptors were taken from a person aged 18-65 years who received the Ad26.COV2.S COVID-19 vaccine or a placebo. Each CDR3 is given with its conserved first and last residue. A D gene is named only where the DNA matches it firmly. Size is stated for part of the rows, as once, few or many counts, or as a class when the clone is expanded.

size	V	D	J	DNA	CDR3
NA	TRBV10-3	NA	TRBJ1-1	TGTGCCATCACACGGTCGCCGAACACTGAAGCTTTCTTT	CAITRSPNTEAFF
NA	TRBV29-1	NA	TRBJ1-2	TGCAGCGTTGAGGCAGCCTTTAACTATGGCTACACCTTC	CSVEAAFNYGYTF
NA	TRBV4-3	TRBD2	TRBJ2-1	TGCGCCAGCAGCCAAAGAACTAGCGGGATATTTGAGCAGTTCTTC	CASSQRTSGIFEQFF
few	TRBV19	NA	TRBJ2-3	TGTGCCAGTAAAGTCGGGCGGAACACAGATACGCAGTATTTT	CASKVGRNTDTQYF
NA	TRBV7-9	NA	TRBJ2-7	TGTGCCAGCAGCTTAGGGGTGGGGGCCATCTACGAGCAGTACTTC	CASSLGVGAIYEQYF
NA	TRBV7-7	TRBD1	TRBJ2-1	TGTGCCAGCAGCCCTTGGACAGGCGACAATGAGCAGTTCTTC	CASSPWTGDNEQFF
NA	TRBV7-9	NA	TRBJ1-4	TGTGCCAGCAGCATAGGGGCCAGGGTCGGGCAAAAACTGTTTTTT	CASSIGARVGQKLFF
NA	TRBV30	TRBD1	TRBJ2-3	TGTGCCTGGAGCACCGGGACAGGGGCTGATACGCAGTATTTT	CAWSTGTGADTQYF
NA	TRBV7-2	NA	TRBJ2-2	TGTGCCAGCAGCTCAGAGGGGATGAGGGGGGCGGCCGGGGAGCTGTTTTTT	CASSSEGMRGAAGELFF
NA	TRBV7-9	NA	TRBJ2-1	TGTGCCAGCAGCTCCAGTAATGAGCAGTTCTTC	CASSSSNEQFF
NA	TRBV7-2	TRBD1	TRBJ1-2	TGTGCCAGCAGCATCAGACAGGGGACGAGGAACTATGGCTACACCTTC	CASSIRQGTRNYGYTF
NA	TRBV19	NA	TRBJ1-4	TGTGCCAGTAGTAGAGACTTAACGACTAATGAAAAACTGTTTTTT	CASSRDLTTNEKLFF
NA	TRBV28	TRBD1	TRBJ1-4	TGTGCCAGCAGTTCCGGGACAGAATATGAAAAACTGTTTTTT	CASSSGTEYEKLFF
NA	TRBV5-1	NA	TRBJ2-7	TGCGCCAGCAGCGCCGGCGTACAGGGACGGTCCTACGAGCAGTACTTC	CASSAGVQGRSYEQYF
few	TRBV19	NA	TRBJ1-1	TGTGCCAGTAGCCCCTGGGCCGCTAACACTGAAGCTTTCTTT	CASSPWAANTEAFF
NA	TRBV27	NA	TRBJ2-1	TGTGCAAGCAGTTTATTTGGGGGGGCCGGGAATGAGCAGTTCTTC	CASSLFGGAGNEQFF
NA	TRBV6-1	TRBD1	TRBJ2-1	TGTGCCAGCAGTGAAAAGCCCCAGGGGGCGACCTGGGGGAATGAGCAGTTCTTC	CASSEKPQGATWGNEQFF
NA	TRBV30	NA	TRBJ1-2	TGTGCCTGGAGGCCCGACAGCGGGAACTATGGCTACACCTTC	CAWRPDSGNYGYTF
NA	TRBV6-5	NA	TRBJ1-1	TGTGCCAGCAGTTACGACGCTGAAGCTTTCTTT	CASSYDAEAFF
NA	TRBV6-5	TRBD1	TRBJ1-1	TGTGCCAGCAGGAGTACAGGGGCCACTGAAGCTTTCTTT	CASRSTGATEAFF
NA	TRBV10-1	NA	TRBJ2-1	TGCGCCAGCAGTAGCGGCAGCAGCTCCTACAATGAGCAGTTCTTC	CASSSGSSSYNEQFF
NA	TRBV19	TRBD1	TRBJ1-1	TGTGCCAGTAGTACCCCAGGGGGGAACACTGAAGCTTTCTTT	CASSTPGGNTEAFF
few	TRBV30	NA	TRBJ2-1	TGTGCCTGGAGTACCCAGATCTACTCCTACAATGAGCAGTTCTTC	CAWSTQIYSYNEQFF
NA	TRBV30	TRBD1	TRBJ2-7	TGTGCCTGGGATTCTACCCCCAGGGGGCCGTCCTACGAGCAGTACTTC	CAWDSTPRGPSYEQYF
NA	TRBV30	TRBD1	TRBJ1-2	TGTGCCTGGAGGGGGACAGGCTTCTCTGGCTACACCTTC	CAWRGTGFSGYTF
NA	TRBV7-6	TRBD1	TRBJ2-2	TGTGCCAGCAGCCCCCCCGCGGGACAGGTGCCCTCCGGGGAGCTGTTTTTT	CASSPPAGQVPSGELFF
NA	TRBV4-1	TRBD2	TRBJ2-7	TGCGCCAGCAGCCAAGGACTAGCGGGAGGATACGAGCAGTACTTC	CASSQGLAGGYEQYF
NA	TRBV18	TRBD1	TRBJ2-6	TGTGCCAGCTCACGGACAGGGGGCATGGACTCTGGGGCCAACGTCCTGACTTTC	CASSRTGGMDSGANVLTF
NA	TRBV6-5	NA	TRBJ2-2	TGTGCCAGCAGTTACTCGCCCCATACCGGGGAGCTGTTTTTT	CASSYSPHTGELFF
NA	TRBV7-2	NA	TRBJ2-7	TGTGCCAGCAGCTTATTCCGGGATAGGGACGAGCAGTACTTC	CASSLFRDRDEQYF
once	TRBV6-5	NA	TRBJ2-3	TGTGCCAGCAGAAAAAACCTACAGGGCACAGATACGCAGTATTTT	CASRKNLQGTDTQYF
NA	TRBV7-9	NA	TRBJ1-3	TGTGCCAGCAGCTTACTCGGACAGAGCTCTGGAAACACCATATATTTT	CASSLLGQSSGNTIYF
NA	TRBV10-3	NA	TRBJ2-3	TGTGCCATCGGAAGCGGGAGCACAGATACGCAGTATTTT	CAIGSGSTDTQYF
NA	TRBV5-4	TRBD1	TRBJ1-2	TGTGCCAGCAGCTGGACAGGCTCTACCGGCTACACCTTC	CASSWTGSTGYTF
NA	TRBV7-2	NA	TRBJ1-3	TGTGCCAGCAGCTTAGGCCCTCCATTATCTGGAAACACCATATATTTT	CASSLGPPLSGNTIYF
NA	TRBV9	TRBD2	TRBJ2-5	TGTGCCAGCAGCGTAGGATCGGTAGCGGGACACCAAGAGACCCAGTACTTC	CASSVGSVAGHQETQYF
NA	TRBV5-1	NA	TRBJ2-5	TGCGCCAGCAGCACAGAAGGACACCACCAAGAGACCCAGTACTTC	CASSTEGHHQETQYF
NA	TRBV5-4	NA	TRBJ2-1	TGTGCCAGCAGCTTGGAGCGGGTCTCCTACAATGAGCAGTTCTTC	CASSLERVSYNEQFF
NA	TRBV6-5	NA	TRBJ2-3	TGTGCCAGCAGTTACAGCGGTCCGCGGGGAGATACGCAGTATTTT	CASSYSGPRGDTQYF
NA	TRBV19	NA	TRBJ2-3	TGTGCCAGTAGTTTGGGACAATTAGATACGCAGTATTTT	CASSLGQLDTQYF
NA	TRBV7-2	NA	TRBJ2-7	TGTGCCAGCAGCCCCTATCTTTCCAACGAGCAGTACTTC	CASSPYLSNEQYF
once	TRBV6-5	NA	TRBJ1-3	TGTGCCAGCAGTTACCAATCCGGGACTCCAGGAAACACCATATATTTT	CASSYQSGTPGNTIYF
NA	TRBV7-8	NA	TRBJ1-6	TGTGCCAGCAGCGACGAGACGGCACGATCACCCCTCCACTTT	CASSDETARSPLHF
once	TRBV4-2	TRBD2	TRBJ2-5	TGTGCCAGCAGCCAATCCCTAGCGGGAGCCAACGTGGAGACCCAGTACTTC	CASSQSLAGANVETQYF
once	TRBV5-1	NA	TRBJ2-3	TGCGCCAGCAGCTTGGCCGTGACAGGAGATACGCAGTATTTT	CASSLAVTGDTQYF
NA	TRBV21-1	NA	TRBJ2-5	TGTGCCAGCAGCGCCCGCAGGACAGCGGAAGAAAAAGAGACCCAGTACTTC	CASSARRTAEEKETQYF
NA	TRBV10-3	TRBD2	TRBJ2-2	TGTGCCATCAGTGCGCGACTAGCGGGAGAACGGATTTCCGGGGAGCTGTTTTTT	CAISARLAGERISGELFF
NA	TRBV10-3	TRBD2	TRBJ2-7	TGTGCCATCAGTGCTTTCCCTCTAGCGGATGCACCCTACGAGCAGTACTTC	CAISAFPLADAPYEQYF
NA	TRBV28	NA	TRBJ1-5	TGTGCCAGCAGTACATCTTATCAGCCCCAGCATTTT	CASSTSYQPQHF
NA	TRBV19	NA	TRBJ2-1	TGTGCCAGTAGTATATTCCCTGGCCATAGCTCCTACAATGAGCAGTTCTTC	CASSIFPGHSSYNEQFF
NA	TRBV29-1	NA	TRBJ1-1	TGCAGCGTTGCCTCTCGCCCAATGAACACTGAAGCTTTCTTT	CSVASRPMNTEAFF
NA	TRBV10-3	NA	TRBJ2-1	TGTGCCATCAGTGAGTCGGGTGGAGGTATGGGGTACAATGAGCAGTTCTTC	CAISESGGGMGYNEQFF
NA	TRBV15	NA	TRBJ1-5	TGTGCCACCAGCTTAGACCGTTATAGCAATCAGCCCCAGCATTTT	CATSLDRYSNQPQHF
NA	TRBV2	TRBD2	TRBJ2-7	TGTGCCAGCAGGGGGTGGGCTAGCGGGAGCCGGACCTCCTACGAGCAGTACTTC	CASRGWASGSRTSYEQYF
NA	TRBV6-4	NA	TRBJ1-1	TGTGCCAGCAGTGCGGGCGAGTTTGGGTCTGAAGCTTTCTTT	CASSAGEFGSEAFF
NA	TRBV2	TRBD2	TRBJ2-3	TGTGCCAGCAGTGCTGCGGGAGCTCTTCGCACAGATACGCAGTATTTT	CASSAAGALRTDTQYF
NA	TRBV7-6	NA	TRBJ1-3	TGTGCCAGCAGCCCCGGGGGGCACTCTGGAAACACCATATATTTT	CASSPGGHSGNTIYF